One and the same sample provided the 21 T cell receptor beta chains below, sequenced in a study of blood T cell repertoires in COVID-19. Using immunoSEQ multiplex PCR, the repertoire was profiled, and TCRdb retains in-frame clones only, with some absent. The table lists roughly 260,000 clones, about nine tenths of them singletons. The source material was peripheral blood. The receptors come from a man aged 60 to 75 who had recovered from COVID-19.

J is TRBJ2-1 and V is TRBV7-9, with 8 positions matching TRBD2. Germline CDR1 is SEHNR and CDR2 is FQNEAQ (reference sequence). The V and J ends lost 4 bases and 0 bases, in that order; junction bases with no gene match: 5. The CDR3 spans 16 residues. The CDR3 bases are TGTGCCAGCAGCTCCAGGACTAGCTACTCCTACAATGAGCAGTTCTTC. It specifies CASSSRTSYSYNEQFF.

The chain employs TRBV5-8 and TRBJ2-5; D ambiguous. The germline V gene has CDR1 SGHTS and CDR2 YDEGEE. The V gene lost 1 base and the J gene lost 2 bases, with 6 bases spanning the gap. The CDR3 has 13 residues. The CDR3 spells CASSLPQQETQYF. CDR3 coding DNA: TGTGCCAGCAGCTTGCCCCAGCAAGAGACCCAGTACTTC.

V is TRBV5-6 and J is TRBJ2-5; D is uncertain. Germline V lookup: CDR1 SGHDT, CDR2 YYEEEE. V lost 0 bases and J 2 bases, leaving 5 bases between the germline ends. This CDR3 has 13 residues. This CDR3 is CASSLGIQETQYF. Written as DNA, the CDR3 is TGTGCCAGCAGCTTGGGTATTCAAGAGACCCAGTACTTC.

This sequence joins TRBV9 and TRBJ1-2; D might be TRBD1 (5 bases). Trimming stripped 2 bases from V and 3 bases from J, with 11 bases between. Germline V gene data show CDR1 as SGDLS and CDR2 as YYNGEE. This CDR3 is built from 14 residues. CDR3 bases: TGTGCCAGCAGCGTCGGCAGGGTCGACTATGGCTACACCTTC. Translated, it gives CASSVGRVDYGYTF.

This chain joins TRBV5-1 and TRBJ2-3; no definite D call. The CDR3 has 14 amino acids. Trimming left V 2 bases short and J 1 base short, with 8 bases between. Germline CDR1 is SGHRS and CDR2 is YFSETQ. CDR3 coding DNA: TGCGCCAGCAGCTTCACCCAGGGCACAGATACGCAGTATTTT. Translation gives CASSFTQGTDTQYF.

The DNA for the CDR3 is TGTGCCAGCAGTGCCATAAGCGGAAGCTCCTACAATGAGCAGTTCTTC. As protein: CASSAISGSSYNEQFF. The V gene is TRBV6-4, the J gene TRBJ2-1; D is perhaps TRBD2 (5 bases). Trimming pared 4 bases from V and 0 bases from J, leaving 13 bases between. CDR3 length: 16 amino acids. Per germline, CDR1 MRHNA and CDR2 SNTAGT.

The chain links TRBV5-4 to TRBJ2-3; 7 positions agree with TRBD2. V dropped 2 bases and J dropped 8; count of bases not matched to a gene: 14. The germline gives CDR1 SGHNT, CDR2 YYREEE (reference sequence). The CDR3 covers 16 residues. CDR3 sequence: CASSFTSGAHGGTQYF. CDR3 DNA sequence: TGTGCCAGCAGCTTTACCAGCGGGGCCCACGGGGGTACGCAGTATTTT.

The V call is TRBV18, the J call TRBJ2-7, with a weak D call TRBD2 (5 bases). This CDR3 has 16 amino acids. CDR1 KGHSH and CDR2 LQKENI come from the germline V gene. V was cut by 4 bases and J by 1 base, with 17 bases left in between. This chain's CDR3 is CASSRRESPLSYEQYF. Here the CDR3 DNA reads TGTGCCAGCTCACGTAGGGAGTCGCCCCTTTCCTACGAGCAGTACTTC.

The rearrangement uses TRBV14 and TRBJ2-3; TRBD2 is a possible D gene (5 bases). The V and J ends lost 4 bases and 1 base respectively, with 9 bases between them. This CDR3 has 14 amino acids. Germline CDR1 and CDR2: SGHDN and FVKESK. In DNA form, the CDR3 reads TGTGCCAGCAGCCCTAGCCCCCGCACAGATACGCAGTATTTT. This codes for CASSPSPRTDTQYF.

The gene calls are TRBV30 and TRBJ1-3, with a tentative D call TRBD1 (5 bases). This CDR3 contains 14 residues. V dropped 4 bases and J dropped 1 base, with 11 bases sitting between them. Germline loops: CDR1 GTSNPN, CDR2 SVGIG (reference sequence). CDR3 sequence: CAWNAGVSGNTIYF. The CDR3 nucleotides are TGTGCCTGGAATGCGGGGGTTTCTGGAAACACCATATATTTT.

The rearrangement uses TRBV5-4 and TRBJ2-3, with 15 nucleotides matching TRBD2. Germline V lookup: CDR1 SGHNT, CDR2 YYREEE (reference sequence). CDR3 size: 19 residues. The V segment lost 4 bases and the J segment 0 bases; nucleotides outside the gene matches: 9. CDR3 nucleotide sequence: TGTGCCAGCAGCCCGGGACTAGCGGGGGGCGCATTAAGCACAGATACGCAGTATTTT. Its protein product is CASSPGLAGGALSTDTQYF.

The J gene is TRBJ2-7, the V gene TRBV29-1; tentatively, D is TRBD1 (5 bases). Trimming removed 4 bases at V and 3 bases at J, with 10 bases between. Per the germline V gene, CDR1 is SQVTM and CDR2 is ANQGSEA. The length of the CDR3 is 12 residues. The DNA for the CDR3 is TGCAGCGTTGCACAGGCTAGCTACGAGCAGTACTTC. Amino acid sequence: CSVAQASYEQYF.

A remark on this clone: Other DNA sequences from this sample encode an identical CDR3 as well. The chain recombines TRBV7-9 with TRBJ2-7; D possibly corresponds to TRBD1 (5 bases). Trimming removed 5 bases from V and 1 base from J, with 9 bases in between. Germline lookup yields CDR1 SEHNR and CDR2 FQNEAQ (reference sequence). The CDR3 loop spans 13 amino acids. CDR3 bases: TGTGCCAGCAGCCTCGCAGGGTCCTACGAGCAGTACTTC. Protein sequence: CASSLAGSYEQYF. Based on the CDR3 plus reference TRBV7-9 and TRBJ2-7, the full variable domain is DTGVSQNPRHKITKRGQNVTFRCDPISEHNRLYWYRQTLGQGPEFLTYFQNEAQLEKSRLLSDRFSAERPKGSFSTLEIQRTEQGDSAMYLCASSLAGSYEQYFGPGTRLTVT.

On this clone itself: Other nucleotide sequences from this sample produce the same CDR3. The CDR3 is CSARTGYEQYF. DNA of the CDR3: TGCAGTGCTAGAACAGGGTACGAGCAGTACTTC. V is TRBV20-1 and J is TRBJ2-7; D might be TRBD1 (6 bases). The CDR3 contains 11 residues. The V and J ends lost 2 bases and 4 bases respectively, with 6 bases between them. The germline V gene encodes CDR1 DFQATT and CDR2 SNEGSKA (reference sequence).

The chain recombines TRBV6-5 with TRBJ2-5; TRBD1 matches at 12 bases. V was clipped by 10 bases and J by 7 bases; unmatched bases: 7. The germline gives CDR1 MNHEY, CDR2 SVGAGI. The CDR3 extends over 13 amino acids. DNA of the CDR3: TGTGCCACTGCCGGGACAGGGGGCAGGACCCAGTACTTC. Its protein product is CATAGTGGRTQYF.

Details on this clone: One end of the junction is discordant with germline, which a read error may explain. The chain links TRBV3-1 (or the pseudogene TRBV3-2) to TRBJ1-1; 10 bases match TRBD1. The germline gives CDR1 LGHDT, CDR2 YNNKEL (reference sequence). The CDR3 covers 15 residues. For the CDR3, the DNA is TGTGCCAACAGCCCCCGGACAGGGGGTGATTCTGAAGCTTTCTTT. Amino acids: CANSPRTGGDSEAFF.

This chain links TRBV25-1 with TRBJ2-1; D unresolved. Looked up from germline, CDR1 is MGHDK and CDR2 is SYGVNS. The CDR3 totals 17 residues. Trimming pared 4 bases from V and 3 bases from J, leaving 19 bases between. CDR3 loop: CASSAPFSSSNYNEQFF. The CDR3 DNA reads TGTGCCAGCAGTGCCCCGTTCAGTAGTAGCAACTACAATGAGCAGTTCTTC. The full variable domain, its missing parts supplied by reference TRBV25-1 and TRBJ2-1, is EADIYQTPRYLVIGTGKKITLECSQTMGHDKMYWYQQDPGMELHLIHYSYGVNSTEKGDLSSESTVSRIRTEHFPLTLESARPSHTSQYLCASSAPFSSSNYNEQFFGPGTRLTVL.

Points on this clone: Other DNA sequences in the same sample also yield this CDR3. The chain links TRBV5-1 to TRBJ2-5; D is uncertain. Trimming shortened V by 0 bases and J by 2 bases, and 8 bases separated the two germline ends. The CDR3 runs to 14 residues. Germline assignment: CDR1 SGHRS and CDR2 YFSETQ. For the CDR3, the DNA is TGCGCCAGCAGCTTGGGCGACTCTCAAGAGACCCAGTACTTC. Amino acids: CASSLGDSQETQYF.

This chain joins TRBV11-2 and TRBJ1-1, with D tentatively TRBD1 (6 bases). The germline CDR1 and CDR2 sequences are SGHAT and FQNNGV. V gave up 0 bases and J gave up 13 bases, with 27 bases separating them. This CDR3 contains 17 residues. The DNA of the CDR3 is TGTGCCAGCAGCTTAGAATTTAGCCTCTCTTCTGGGACAAATGATTTCTTT. The encoded protein is CASSLEFSLSSGTNDFF. Full variable domain (rest looked up from reference TRBV11-2 and TRBJ1-1): EAGVAQSPRYKIIEKRQSVAFWCNPISGHATLYWYQQILGQGPKLLIQFQNNGVVDDSQLPKDRFSAERLKGVDSTLKIQPAKLEDSAVYLCASSLEFSLSSGTNDFFGQGTRLTVV.

V and J are TRBV15 and TRBJ1-1; TRBD1 might be the D (5 bases). The germline gives CDR1 LNHNV, CDR2 YYDKDF (reference sequence). Between the trimmed V and J ends, which lost 1 base and 0 bases, there was a span of 12 bases. This CDR3 is built from 16 residues. CDR3 sequence: CATSRAGEGVNTEAFF. CDR3 nucleotides: TGTGCCACCAGCAGAGCGGGGGAGGGAGTGAACACTGAAGCTTTCTTT.

The chain links TRBV6-5 to TRBJ1-1; 7 bases map to TRBD1. The CDR3 is 14 amino acids. Trimming took 7 bases from V and 3 from J; bases not matched to a gene: 8. The V gene's germline CDR1 is MNHEY and CDR2 SVGAGI. The CDR3 nucleotides read TGTGCCAGCAAGGAGGGGGCCTTGGACACTGAAGCTTTCTTT. Translation gives CASKEGALDTEAFF.